Included here is one T cell receptor beta chain sequence, with context. What it binds is unknown. This CDR3 has 13 amino acids. V lost 8 bases to trimming and J lost 6 bases, with 14 bases between them. Germline V gene lookup returns CDR1 KGHSY and CDR2 FQNENV. This sample was taken from a study of cytomegalovirus exposure and HLA in healthy donors. Overall study findings and caveats: HLA alleles were associated with fewer than 20,000 TCR beta sequences in a later analysis at 0.05 false discovery rate. A later analysis by the authors found several of the most significant clusters apparently linked to common viral pathogens.

The primer mix had 60 Vbeta and 13 Jbeta primers. Sequencing was performed with immunoSEQ multiplex PCR; in TCRdb, only in-frame clones are kept and a portion is missing. The sample carries 110,000 or so clones, approximately 80% recorded once. The chain combines TRBV16 with TRBJ1-5; tentative D call: TRBD1 (5 bases). The TCR comes from a man aged 50 or older in good health and CMV-seropositive. Sequencing was done on a sample of PBMCs. DNA for the CDR3: TGTGCCAGCCGTCAAGGGGTCGGTCAGCCCCAGCATTTT. Amino acids: CASRQGVGQPQHF.